One and the same sample provided the 10 T cell receptor beta chains below, sequenced in a study of cytomegalovirus exposure and HLA in healthy donors (dated by TCRdb to the late 2010s). Library prep was done by the immunoSEQ multiplex PCR assay. A mixture of 60 forward primers for TCR Vbeta segments and 13 reverse primers for TCR Jbeta segments was used in the multiplex PCR. TCRdb holds this immuneACCESS table with in-frame rearrangements only. Some clones are missing; in checked studies, unresolved V genes explain under half, and the rest has no known cause. In this sample the table shows over 85,000 clones, about 60% of which occur a single time. Of the sample, approximately 4.8% falls within the top ten clones. What was sequenced was PBMCs. The origin of the receptors is a human donor in good health.

The CDR3 coding sequence is TGCAGCGTTGAATCACAGTATGGCTACACCTTC. Translation: CSVESQYGYTF. This sequence joins TRBV29-1 and TRBJ1-2, with no clear D. In germline, CDR1 is SQVTM, CDR2 ANQGSEA. The CDR3 totals 11 residues. V was pared by 2 bases and J by 5 bases, with 6 bases between. Full variable domain (remainder filled in from reference TRBV29-1 and TRBJ1-2): SAVISQKPSRDICQRGTSLTIQCQVDSQVTMMFWYRQQPGQSLTLIATANQGSEATYESGFVIDKFPISRPNLTFSTLTVSNMSPEDSSIYLCSVESQYGYTFGSGTRLTVV.

V and J are TRBV14 and TRBJ1-4; 7 bases map to TRBD1. There are 15 residues in the CDR3. The V and J ends lost 4 bases and 5 bases, in that order; junction bases with no gene match: 7. CDR1 is SGHDN and CDR2 is FVKESK in the germline V gene. The CDR3: CASSRRQGANEKLFF. For the CDR3, the DNA is TGTGCCAGCAGCCGGCGACAGGGCGCAAATGAAAAACTGTTTTTT.

The chain uses TRBV13 and TRBJ2-2, with TRBD2 matching over 14 bases. Trimming took 4 bases from V and 5 from J; bases not matched to a gene: 6. Looked up from germline, CDR1 is PRHDT and CDR2 is FYEKMQ (reference sequence). The CDR3 covers 17 residues. The CDR3 reads CASSSSGLAGVTGELFF. CDR3 nucleotides: TGTGCCAGCAGCTCATCGGGACTAGCGGGAGTGACCGGGGAGCTGTTTTTT.

This clone occurred a few times. CDR3 in DNA: TGCGCCAGCAGCCAAGATACAGGGACAGGGGTAGGGTATGGCTACACCTTC. Translating it yields CASSQDTGTGVGYGYTF. The rearrangement uses TRBV4-1 and TRBJ1-2; 10 bases are shared with TRBD1. Unmatched junction bases numbered 9, after V lost 0 bases and J lost 5 bases. Germline-derived CDR1 and CDR2 are MGHRA and YSYEKL. This CDR3 contains 17 residues.

This chain joins TRBV28 and TRBJ2-2; 7 bases fit TRBD2. The germline gives CDR1 MDHEN, CDR2 SYDVKM. The length of the CDR3 is 17 residues. Germline trimming cut 2 bases from V and 5 bases from J; bases unmatched to any gene: 11. The CDR3 is CASSLSIGLVGTGELFF. DNA for the CDR3: TGTGCCAGCAGTTTAAGTATCGGACTAGTAGGAACCGGGGAGCTGTTTTTT. The full variable domain, with the rest looked up from reference TRBV28 and TRBJ2-2, is DVKVTQSSRYLVKRTGEKVFLECVQDMDHENMFWYRQDPGLGLRLIYFSYDVKMKEKGDIPEGYSVSREKKERFSLILESASTNQTSMYLCASSLSIGLVGTGELFFGEGSRLTVL.

Only a few counts were recorded for this clone. DNA for the CDR3: TGTGCCAGCAGGATGGAGGGTTCCTACGAGCAGTACTTC. Translating it yields CASRMEGSYEQYF. V and J are TRBV2 and TRBJ2-7, with D maybe TRBD2 (6 bases). The V and J ends lost 6 bases and 1 base respectively, with 10 bases between them. CDR3 length: 13 residues. Germline CDR1 SNHLY, CDR2 FYNNEI.

This clone turned up a few times. As DNA, the CDR3 is TGCGCCAGCAGCCCGGACAGAGTCTCCTACGAGCAGTACTTC. It codes for CASSPDRVSYEQYF. The chain is built from TRBV4-1 and TRBJ2-7; D may be TRBD1 (6 bases). Germline-derived CDR1 and CDR2 are MGHRA and YSYEKL. Trimming left V 4 bases short and J 0 bases short, with 10 bases between. This CDR3 contains 14 residues.

V usage is TRBV7-3 and J usage is TRBJ2-2; D uncertain. This CDR3 is 14 amino acids long. V gave up 4 bases and J gave up 5 bases, with 11 bases separating them. Germline V lookup: CDR1 SGHTA, CDR2 FQGTGA. The CDR3 spells CASSSSLRTGELFF. The CDR3 DNA reads TGTGCCAGCAGCTCATCATTGCGGACCGGGGAGCTGTTTTTT.

The rearrangement uses TRBV30 and TRBJ2-7; D might be TRBD2 (5 bases). Germline V gives CDR1 GTSNPN, CDR2 SVGIG (reference sequence). CDR3 length: 13 residues. With 4 bases removed from V and 4 bases from J, the gap between germline ends came to 14 bases. The CDR3 DNA reads as TGTGCCTGGACGTTGGGAGCTTCGTACGAGCAGTACTTC. As protein: CAWTLGASYEQYF.

This clone was observed a handful of times. This chain joins TRBV6-1 and TRBJ2-7, with a tentative D call TRBD1 (6 bases). The CDR3 loop spans 14 amino acids. The germline CDR1 and CDR2 sequences are MNHNS and SASEGT. Trimming stripped 7 bases from V and 1 base from J, with 14 bases between. CDR3 nucleotide sequence: TGTGCCAGCAACCGGCCAGGGGAATCCTACGAGCAGTACTTC. Its translation is CASNRPGESYEQYF.